Sequencing of this T cell receptor beta chain was carried out in a study of shared clonotypes between healthy human individuals. Points from the study as a whole: Only blood was sampled; tissue repertoires likely differ.

As regards this clone: Its antigen is not known.

Profiling relied on immunoSEQ multiplex PCR, and the TCRdb table lists in-frame clones only, not all of them. Of some 470,000 clones listed, 70% to 80% are singletons. The V gene's germline CDR1 is SGHVS and CDR2 FQNEAQ. V gave up 5 bases and J gave up 6 bases; unmatched junction bases: 10. The CDR3 has 15 residues. This chain joins TRBV7-8 and TRBJ2-7, with 10 bases fitting TRBD2. Sequencing input: PBMCs. The receptor's source is a woman between 35 and 50 years old in good health. Some clones in this sample may be carry-over from other donors' samples. Written as DNA, the CDR3 is TGTGCCAGCAGCCCTCGGACTAGCGGACTGCGCGAGCAGTACTTC. Amino acids: CASSPRTSGLREQYF.